This entry describes one TCR beta chain. Its target is unknown. The sample belongs to a study of human T cells and chemical hapten exposure. Overall study: The study traced per-sample TCR yield variation mainly to small differences in pooled library volumes. General study findings and limits: DPC sensitization produced no change in TCRs with frequency above 1 in 1000.

The study's library attached unique molecular identifiers to single cDNA molecules. In the source study's methods: Per-sample TCR counts ranged from roughly 20,000 to 750,000, median about 100,000. TCRdb fed the RACE reads into MiXCR, producing one record per CDR3 protein. Here the V and J calls rest on TCRdb's processing, not on the authors' analysis. This table holds around 130,000 distinct CDR3 sequences, around 8.3% found once. Indicated time point: healthy volunteer bleed at 2 weeks. The study extracted total RNA from unfractionated whole blood. The sequenced sample was whole blood. The source of this sequence is a male donor in good health. Some clones in this sample may be carry-over from other donors' samples.

CDR3: CASSQDGRTEKLFF. CDR3 DNA sequence: TGTGCCAGCAGCCAAGATGGGAGGACCGAAAAACTGTTTTTT. The chain links TRBV14 to TRBJ1-4, with no clear D. This CDR3 has 14 amino acids. Germline assignment: CDR1 SGHDN and CDR2 FVKESK. V was shortened by 0 bases and J by 8 bases, with 10 bases between the two germline ends. The variable domain in full, with the rest retrieved from reference TRBV14 and TRBJ1-4, is EAGVTQFPSHSVIEKGQTVTLRCDPISGHDNLYWYRRVMGKEIKFLLHFVKESKQDESGMPNNRFLAERTGGTYSTLKVQPAELEDSGVYFCASSQDGRTEKLFFGSGTQLSVL.